This TCR beta chain was observed in a study of T cell repertoires in ileal Crohn's disease. Study in general: Thiopurines (about eleven) or anti-TNF agents (around 17) were given postoperatively to about half.

Profiled with immunoSEQ multiplex PCR; TCRdb holds only in-frame clones, not every one. Found here are approximately 10,000 clones, over 60% of them singletons; the top ten hold less than 10%. Described time point: neoterminal ileum biopsy at postoperative endoscopy, about 6 months after surgery. This clone was found a few times. The CDR3 extends over 15 amino acids. Per the germline V gene, CDR1 is SNHLY and CDR2 is FYNNEI. V was clipped by 6 bases and J by 2 bases; unmatched bases: 7. The chain combines TRBV2 with TRBJ1-5; the match to TRBD1 covers 7 bases. Sequences were obtained from ileal tissue. The TCR was taken from an adult with Crohn's disease. CDR3 in DNA: TGTGCCAGCAGCGGACAGGCAGGCGGCAATCAGCCCCAGCATTTT. Translated: CASSGQAGGNQPQHF.